The 25 T cell receptor beta chains reported below all come from one sample, sequenced in a study (dated by TCRdb to between 2015 and 2016). Libraries were constructed by RT-PCR. The sequencer listed for this sample is Illumina MiSeq. TCRdb itself trimmed the public reads at Q25 with fastp, ran MiXCR and retained productive beta chains. Rows are unified per CDR3 protein, each entry keeping the most common DNA and genes. The sample yields more than 550,000 distinct CDR3 sequences; 14% were counted once. The ten largest clonotypes hold roughly 4% of the sample. The sample taken for sequencing was memory CD4+ T cells from blood. The receptors shown here come from a female donor in good health, serving as a healthy control.

The sample holds many counts of this clonotype. The gene calls are TRBV9 and TRBJ1-2; D is ambiguous. Looked up from germline, CDR1 is SGDLS and CDR2 is YYNGEE. V gave up 4 bases and J gave up 8 bases, with 21 bases separating them. The CDR3 is 15 amino acids. CDR3 in amino acids: CASSSQSQPGRGYTF. The CDR3 nucleotides are TGTGCCAGCAGCTCACAGAGCCAGCCCGGGAGAGGCTACACCTTC.

This clonotype was seen at least ten times. The V and J genes are TRBV9 and TRBJ2-7; the match to TRBD1 covers 9 bases. The CDR3 has 15 residues. Germline CDR1 reads SGDLS; CDR2 reads YYNGEE. V shed 3 bases and J 4 bases; nucleotides not matched to a gene: 8. CDR3 coding DNA: TGTGCCAGCAGCGCGAGGGGACAGGGAGAGTACGAGCAGTACTTC. As protein: CASSARGQGEYEQYF.

This rearrangement joins TRBV6-5 to TRBJ2-1; D ambiguous. Per germline, CDR1 MNHEY and CDR2 SVGAGI. The CDR3 has 13 amino acids. V shed 0 bases and J shed 9 bases, with 9 bases lying between them. The CDR3 region is CASSYSLLGEQFF. The DNA of the CDR3 is TGTGCCAGCAGTTACTCATTGTTAGGTGAGCAGTTCTTC.

The V and J genes are TRBV5-1 and TRBJ2-7; no definite D call. CDR1 SGHRS and CDR2 YFSETQ come from the germline V gene. V lost 0 bases and J lost 0, with 13 bases in between. The CDR3 has 16 amino acids. CDR3 region: CASSLEVSENSYEQYF. The CDR3 coding sequence is TGCGCCAGCAGCTTGGAGGTCTCAGAGAACTCCTACGAGCAGTACTTC.

This clonotype was picked up many times. This sequence joins TRBV6-6 and TRBJ1-6; TRBD1 matches at 7 bases. The trim removed 6 bases at V and 6 bases at J, leaving 8 bases unmatched. The CDR3 runs 15 residues. Germline-derived CDR1 and CDR2 are MNHNY and SVGAGI (reference sequence). CDR3 DNA sequence: TGTGCCAGCAGATCGCCGGGGGACAGTAATTCACCCCTCCACTTT. It yields the protein CASRSPGDSNSPLHF.

The table lists this clonotype with a few counts. The chain recombines TRBV6-5 with TRBJ1-2, with a possible D match to TRBD1 (6 bases). This CDR3 contains 18 residues. Germline CDR1 reads MNHEY; CDR2 reads SVGAGI. V was trimmed by 3 bases and J by 3 bases, leaving 23 bases between them. In nucleotides, the CDR3 is TGTGCCAGCAGTTATAGGGGAGGGGGGCCGAACGATCACTATGGCTACACCTTC. It translates to CASSYRGGGPNDHYGYTF.

This clonotype came up a few times. This sequence joins TRBV28 and TRBJ2-3; 8 bases agree with TRBD1. CDR1 and CDR2 from the germline V gene are MDHEN and SYDVKM. Trimming cost V 7 bases and J 4 bases; bases outside gene matches: 7. The CDR3 has 14 residues. CDR3 sequence (DNA): TGTGCCAGCATCTCAGGGGGCGGGCCAGATACGCAGTATTTT. Translating it yields CASISGGGPDTQYF.

This chain links TRBV5-1 with TRBJ2-3, with D perhaps TRBD2 (5 bases). The CDR3 contains 14 residues. V lost 0 bases and J 5 bases, leaving 10 bases between the germline ends. Germline V gene sequence: CDR1 SGHRS, CDR2 YFSETQ. The CDR3 DNA reads TGCGCCAGCAGCTTGGTGGGGAGCGAAGATACGCAGTATTTT. Amino acids: CASSLVGSEDTQYF.

CDR3: CASSLPRDGKLFF. CDR3 DNA sequence: TGTGCCAGCAGCCTCCCCCGGGACGGAAAGCTGTTTTTT. The chain joins TRBV3-1 to TRBJ2-2; D assignment may be TRBD1 or TRBD2 (5 bases each). V shed 4 bases and J shed 12 bases, with 15 bases lying between them. CDR1 and CDR2 (germline): LGHDT, YNNKEL (reference sequence). The CDR3 contains 13 residues.

The chain links TRBV20-1 to TRBJ1-1, with D maybe TRBD1 (5 bases). Between the trimmed V and J ends, which lost 1 base and 1 base, there was a span of 13 bases. The CDR3 totals 15 residues. Germline CDR1 and CDR2: DFQATT and SNEGSKA (reference sequence). The CDR3 sequence is CSARGPFTGNTEAFF. DNA of the CDR3: TGCAGTGCTAGAGGCCCATTTACAGGGAACACTGAAGCTTTCTTT.

This clonotype appeared a few times. The chain is built from TRBV20-1 and TRBJ1-1; D is perhaps TRBD1 (5 bases). The germline CDR1 and CDR2 sequences are DFQATT and SNEGSKA (reference sequence). V was shortened by 3 bases and J by 6 bases, with 11 bases between the two germline ends. The CDR3 is 12 residues long. The chain's CDR3 is CSASKGSAEAFF. CDR3 nucleotide sequence: TGCAGTGCTAGTAAGGGGTCCGCTGAAGCTTTCTTT.

The CDR3 loop is CASSRQVETYEQYF. CDR3 DNA: TGTGCCAGCAGCCGACAGGTCGAGACCTACGAGCAGTACTTC. This chain connects TRBV9 to TRBJ2-7, with D possibly being TRBD1 (6 bases). The CDR3 consists of 14 residues. The germline V gene has CDR1 SGDLS and CDR2 YYNGEE. Trimming removed 4 bases from V and 2 bases from J, with 13 bases in between.

DNA for the CDR3: TGCGCCAGCACGTCCGGGACAGGGGCAAACACTGAAGCTTTCTTT. This codes for CASTSGTGANTEAFF. This sequence joins TRBV5-1 and TRBJ1-1; 10 positions agree with TRBD1. The CDR3 consists of 15 residues. With 6 bases clipped from V and 2 bases from J, the junction kept 7 bases outside the gene matches. Germline V gene sequence: CDR1 SGHRS, CDR2 YFSETQ.

The genes are TRBV20-1 and TRBJ2-7; D gene ambiguous. Germline lookup yields CDR1 DFQATT and CDR2 SNEGSKA (reference sequence). V was pared by 3 bases and J by 5 bases, with 11 bases between. The CDR3 is 12 amino acids. CDR3 in amino acids: CSARKGGDEQYF. The CDR3 region has the DNA TGCAGTGCTAGGAAGGGTGGAGACGAGCAGTACTTC.

This clonotype appeared a few times. The chain is built from TRBV5-1 and TRBJ2-2; D unresolved. This CDR3 is built from 13 residues. Trimming removed 0 bases from V and 6 bases from J, with 6 bases in between. The germline CDR1 and CDR2 sequences are SGHRS and YFSETQ. CDR3 nucleotides: TGCGCCAGCAGCTTGGTGAGCGCCGGGGAGCTGTTTTTT. Amino acid sequence: CASSLVSAGELFF.

The rearrangement joins TRBV28 to TRBJ1-2; no clear D gene. Trimming shortened V by 3 bases and J by 2 bases, and 7 bases separated the two germline ends. The CDR3 contains 13 residues. Germline V gene sequence: CDR1 MDHEN, CDR2 SYDVKM. The CDR3 coding sequence is TGTGCCAGCAGTTTTACCTGGAACTATGGCTACACCTTC. Translation: CASSFTWNYGYTF.

Only a few counts were recorded for this clonotype. The rearrangement uses TRBV5-6 and TRBJ1-2; a weak D match, TRBD1 (6 bases). The V gene lost 4 bases and the J gene lost 8 bases, with 18 bases spanning the gap. Germline V lookup: CDR1 SGHDT, CDR2 YYEEEE. The CDR3 runs to 14 residues. As DNA, the CDR3 is TGTGCCAGCAGCATCGGGACACCGGTTAGAGGCTACACCTTC. Encoded protein: CASSIGTPVRGYTF.

This clonotype was seen at least ten times. The J gene is TRBJ2-5, the V gene TRBV20-1, with D perhaps TRBD1 (6 bases). The CDR3 runs to 13 residues. Germline CDR1 reads DFQATT; CDR2 reads SNEGSKA (reference sequence). With 5 bases removed from V and 5 bases from J, the gap between germline ends came to 15 bases. The CDR3 nucleotides read TGCAGTGCTGGATCACAGGGTAGGGAGACCCAGTACTTC. Its protein product is CSAGSQGRETQYF.

This clonotype came up many times. CDR3 sequence: CASSQEYQGTDTQYF. CDR3 DNA sequence: TGCGCCAGCAGCCAAGAGTACCAGGGAACAGATACGCAGTATTTT. The gene calls are TRBV4-3 and TRBJ2-3, with TRBD1 as a possible D gene (5 bases). The CDR3 totals 15 residues. Germline CDR1 LGHNA, CDR2 YSLEER. Between the trimmed V and J ends, which lost 0 bases and 3 bases, there was a span of 10 bases.

This clonotype was counted between two and nine times. CDR3 DNA sequence: TGTGCCAGCAGCTCCAGCCAGCGGGGATACAATGAGCAGTTCTTC. It codes for CASSSSQRGYNEQFF. This sequence joins TRBV3-1 and TRBJ2-1; 7 bases agree with TRBD2. CDR3 size: 15 residues. Germline CDR1 is LGHDT and CDR2 is YNNKEL (reference sequence). V lost 5 bases, J lost 4 bases, and 8 bases stayed unmatched.

This clonotype was detected only a few times. V and J are TRBV5-1 and TRBJ2-7; 7 nucleotides align to TRBD2. CDR1 and CDR2 (germline): SGHRS, YFSETQ. The CDR3 has 14 amino acids. V lost 4 bases, J lost 5 bases, and 9 bases stayed unmatched. CDR3 sequence reads: CASSLSGLTNEQYF. The CDR3 DNA reads as TGCGCCAGCAGCCTATCGGGACTAACAAACGAGCAGTACTTC.

The V call is TRBV20-1, the J call TRBJ2-4; tentative D call: TRBD1 (6 bases). The V gene lost 5 bases and the J gene lost 5 bases, with 13 bases spanning the gap. CDR1 and CDR2 (germline): DFQATT, SNEGSKA (reference sequence). The CDR3 length is 13 residues. CDR3 amino acids: CSAPMTGENIQYF. CDR3 nucleotide sequence: TGCAGTGCTCCAATGACAGGAGAAAACATTCAGTACTTC.

The sample holds many counts of this clonotype. The chain carries TRBV20-1 and TRBJ2-7, with 7 bases lining up with TRBD1. The germline CDR1 and CDR2 sequences are DFQATT and SNEGSKA (reference sequence). The CDR3 runs to 14 residues. The junction had 6 bases not matched to a gene; V was cut back by 1 base and J by 3 bases. The CDR3 loop reads CSARVPGGYYEQYF. The DNA for the CDR3 is TGCAGTGCTAGAGTGCCAGGGGGTTACTACGAGCAGTACTTC.

Many counts were recorded for this clonotype. This chain connects TRBV7-2 to TRBJ1-5, with unresolved D. The CDR3 covers 14 residues. The germline V and J ends were trimmed by 2 bases and 8 bases, with 13 bases remaining between them. In germline, CDR1 is SGHTA, CDR2 FQGNSA. Here the CDR3 reads CASSLFGVGEPQHF. The CDR3 region has the DNA TGTGCCAGCAGCTTATTTGGAGTCGGGGAGCCCCAGCATTTT. Filled out from reference TRBV7-2 and TRBJ1-5, the complete variable domain reads GAGVSQSPSNKVTEKGKDVELRCDPISGHTALYWYRQSLGQGLEFLIYFQGNSAPDKSGLPSDRFSAERTGGSVSTLTIQRTQQEDSAVYLCASSLFGVGEPQHFGDGTRLSIL.

Concerning this clonotype: One base away lies a much larger clone, so this may be a sequencing read error. V and J are TRBV28 and TRBJ1-2; 10 bases are shared with TRBD1. V dropped 6 bases and J dropped 3; count of bases not matched to a gene: 4. The germline gives CDR1 MDHEN, CDR2 SYDVKM. This CDR3 comprises 14 residues. The CDR3 is CASSAGTGDYGYTF. CDR3 nucleotide sequence: TGTGCCAGCAGCGCCGGGACAGGGGACTATGGCTACACCTTC.